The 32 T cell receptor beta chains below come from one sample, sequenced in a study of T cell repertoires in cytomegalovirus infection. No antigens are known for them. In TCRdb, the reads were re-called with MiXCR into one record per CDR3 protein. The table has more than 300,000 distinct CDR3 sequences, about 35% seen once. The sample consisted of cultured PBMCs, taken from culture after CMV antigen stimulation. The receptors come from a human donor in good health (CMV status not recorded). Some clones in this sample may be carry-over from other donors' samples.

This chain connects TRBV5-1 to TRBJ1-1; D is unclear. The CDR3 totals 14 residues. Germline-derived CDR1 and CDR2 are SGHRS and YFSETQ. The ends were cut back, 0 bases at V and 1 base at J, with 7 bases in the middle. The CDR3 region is CASSLGMANTEAFF. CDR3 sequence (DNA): TGCGCCAGCAGCTTGGGGATGGCGAACACTGAAGCTTTCTTT.

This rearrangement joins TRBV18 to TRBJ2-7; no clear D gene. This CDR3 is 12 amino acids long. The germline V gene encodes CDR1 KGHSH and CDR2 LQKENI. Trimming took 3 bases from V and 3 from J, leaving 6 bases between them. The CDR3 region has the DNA TGTGCCAGCTCACCCGACAACTACGAGCAGTACTTC. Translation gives CASSPDNYEQYF.

The CDR3: CASTTPQGIYYGYTF. CDR3 DNA: TGTGCCAGCACCACTCCACAGGGCATCTACTATGGCTACACCTTC. The gene calls are TRBV6-2 or TRBV6-3 and TRBJ1-2; the D gene is possibly TRBD1 (6 bases). The CDR3 runs 15 residues. Trimming took off 7 bases at V and 3 bases at J, with 18 bases between the two ends. From germline, CDR1 is MNHEY and CDR2 SVGEGT.

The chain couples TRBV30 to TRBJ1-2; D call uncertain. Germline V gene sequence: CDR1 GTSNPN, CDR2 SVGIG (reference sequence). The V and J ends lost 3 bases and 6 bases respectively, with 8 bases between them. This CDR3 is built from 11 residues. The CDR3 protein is CAWRGYHGYTF. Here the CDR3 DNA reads TGTGCCTGGAGGGGATACCATGGCTACACCTTC. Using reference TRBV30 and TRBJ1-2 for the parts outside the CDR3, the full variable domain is SQTIHQWPATLVQPVGSPLSLECTVEGTSNPNLYWYRQAAGRGLQLLFYSVGIGQISSEVPQNLSASRPQDRQFILSSKKLLLSDSGFYLCAWRGYHGYTFGSGTRLTVV.

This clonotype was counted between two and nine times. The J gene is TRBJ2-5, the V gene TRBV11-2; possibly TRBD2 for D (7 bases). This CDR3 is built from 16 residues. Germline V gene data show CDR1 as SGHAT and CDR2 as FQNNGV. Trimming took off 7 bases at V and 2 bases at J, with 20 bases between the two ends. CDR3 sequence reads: CASTLGGLAAQETQYF. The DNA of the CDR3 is TGTGCCAGCACTCTGGGGGGCCTAGCGGCACAAGAGACCCAGTACTTC.

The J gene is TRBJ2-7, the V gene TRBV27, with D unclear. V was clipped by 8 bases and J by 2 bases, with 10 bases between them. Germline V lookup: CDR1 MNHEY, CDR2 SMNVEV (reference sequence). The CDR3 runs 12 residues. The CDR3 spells CASAPGPYEQYF. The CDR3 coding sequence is TGTGCCAGCGCCCCGGGCCCCTACGAGCAGTACTTC.

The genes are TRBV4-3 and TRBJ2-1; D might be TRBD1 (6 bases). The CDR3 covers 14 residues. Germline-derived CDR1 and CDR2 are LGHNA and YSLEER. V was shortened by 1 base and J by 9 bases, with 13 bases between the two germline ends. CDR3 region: CASSQATTGIEQFF. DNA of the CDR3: TGCGCCAGCAGCCAAGCTACTACAGGGATTGAGCAGTTCTTC.

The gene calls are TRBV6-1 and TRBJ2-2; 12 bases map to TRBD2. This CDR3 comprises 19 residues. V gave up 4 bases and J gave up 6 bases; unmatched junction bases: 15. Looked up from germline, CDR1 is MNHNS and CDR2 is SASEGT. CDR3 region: CASSASRLAGERSAGELFF. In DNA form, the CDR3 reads TGTGCCAGCAGTGCATCCCGACTAGCGGGAGAAAGGAGCGCCGGGGAGCTGTTTTTT.

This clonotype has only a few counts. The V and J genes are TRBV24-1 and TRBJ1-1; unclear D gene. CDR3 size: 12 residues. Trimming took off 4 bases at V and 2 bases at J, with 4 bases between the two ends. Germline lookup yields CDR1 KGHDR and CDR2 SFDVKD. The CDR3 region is CATSEPNTEAFF. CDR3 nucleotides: TGTGCCACCAGTGAGCCAAACACTGAAGCTTTCTTT.

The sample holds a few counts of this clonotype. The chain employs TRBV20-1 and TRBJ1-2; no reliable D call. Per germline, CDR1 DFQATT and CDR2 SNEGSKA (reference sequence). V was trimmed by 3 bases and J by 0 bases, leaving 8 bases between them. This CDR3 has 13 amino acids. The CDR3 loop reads CSASDASNYGYTF. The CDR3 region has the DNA TGCAGTGCTAGCGATGCATCTAACTATGGCTACACCTTC.

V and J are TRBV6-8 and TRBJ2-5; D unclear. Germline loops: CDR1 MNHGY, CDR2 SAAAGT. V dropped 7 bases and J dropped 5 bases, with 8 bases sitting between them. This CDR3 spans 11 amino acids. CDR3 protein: CASTAFETQYF. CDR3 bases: TGTGCCAGCACTGCTTTCGAGACCCAGTACTTC.

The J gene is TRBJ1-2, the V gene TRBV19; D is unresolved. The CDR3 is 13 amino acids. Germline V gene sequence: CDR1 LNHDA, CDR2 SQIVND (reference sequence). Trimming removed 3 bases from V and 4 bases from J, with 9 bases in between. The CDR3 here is CASSMREIYGYTF. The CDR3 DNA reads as TGTGCCAGTAGTATGCGAGAAATCTATGGCTACACCTTC.

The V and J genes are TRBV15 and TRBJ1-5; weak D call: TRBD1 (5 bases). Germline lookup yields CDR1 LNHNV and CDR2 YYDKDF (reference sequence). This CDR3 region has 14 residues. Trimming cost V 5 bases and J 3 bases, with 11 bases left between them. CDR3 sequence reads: CATSPGRINQPQHF. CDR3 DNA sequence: TGTGCCACCAGCCCGGGACGGATCAATCAGCCCCAGCATTTT.

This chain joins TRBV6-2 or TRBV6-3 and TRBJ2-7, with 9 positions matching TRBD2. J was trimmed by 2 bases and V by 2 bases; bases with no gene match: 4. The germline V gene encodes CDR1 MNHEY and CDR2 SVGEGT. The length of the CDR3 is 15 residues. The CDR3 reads CASSYRVAGAYEQYV. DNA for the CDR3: TGTGCCAGCAGTTACCGGGTAGCGGGGGCCTACGAGCAGTACGTC.

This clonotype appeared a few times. This chain's CDR3 is CASSSPYRVGYTF. For the CDR3, the DNA is TGTGCCAGCAGCTCCCCCTACAGGGTTGGCTACACCTTC. V is TRBV7-3 and J is TRBJ1-2, with TRBD1 as a possible D gene (6 bases). Trimming removed 4 bases from V and 7 bases from J, with 13 bases in between. The CDR3 sequence is 13 residues long. The germline V gene encodes CDR1 SGHTA and CDR2 FQGTGA. The whole variable domain, remainder taken from reference TRBV7-3 and TRBJ1-2, is GAGVSQTPSNKVTEKGKYVELRCDPISGHTALYWYRQSLGQGPEFLIYFQGTGAADDSGLPNDRFFAVRPEGSVSTLKIQRTERGDSAVYLCASSSPYRVGYTFGSGTRLTVV.

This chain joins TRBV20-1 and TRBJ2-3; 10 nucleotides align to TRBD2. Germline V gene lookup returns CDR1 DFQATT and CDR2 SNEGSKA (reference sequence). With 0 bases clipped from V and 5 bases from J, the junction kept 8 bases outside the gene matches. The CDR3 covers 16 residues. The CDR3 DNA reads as TGCAGTGCTAGAGATATTACTAGCGGGACGGAAGATACGCAGTATTTT. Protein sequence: CSARDITSGTEDTQYF.

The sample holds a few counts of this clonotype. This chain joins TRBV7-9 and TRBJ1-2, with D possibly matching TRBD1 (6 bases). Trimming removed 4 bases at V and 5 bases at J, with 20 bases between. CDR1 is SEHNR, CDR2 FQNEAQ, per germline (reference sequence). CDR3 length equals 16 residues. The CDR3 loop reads CASSWAQGLPTYGYTF. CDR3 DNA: TGTGCCAGCAGCTGGGCCCAGGGGCTCCCAACGTATGGCTACACCTTC.

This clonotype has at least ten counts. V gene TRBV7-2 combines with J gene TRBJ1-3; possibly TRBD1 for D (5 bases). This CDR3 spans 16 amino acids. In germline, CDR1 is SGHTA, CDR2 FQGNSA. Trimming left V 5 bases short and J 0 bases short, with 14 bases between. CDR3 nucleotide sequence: TGTGCCAGCAGCAAGGGACCTTCCAGCTCTGGAAACACCATATATTTT. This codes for CASSKGPSSSGNTIYF. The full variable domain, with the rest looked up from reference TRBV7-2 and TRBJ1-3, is GAGVSQSPSNKVTEKGKDVELRCDPISGHTALYWYRQSLGQGLEFLIYFQGNSAPDKSGLPSDRFSAERTGGSVSTLTIQRTQQEDSAVYLCASSKGPSSSGNTIYFGEGSWLTVV.

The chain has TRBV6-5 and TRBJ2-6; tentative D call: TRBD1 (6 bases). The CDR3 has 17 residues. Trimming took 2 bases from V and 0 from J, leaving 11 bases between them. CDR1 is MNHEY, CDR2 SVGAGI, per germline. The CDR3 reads CASSYVLQGSGANVLTF. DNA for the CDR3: TGTGCCAGCAGTTACGTGTTACAGGGCTCTGGGGCCAACGTCCTGACTTTC.

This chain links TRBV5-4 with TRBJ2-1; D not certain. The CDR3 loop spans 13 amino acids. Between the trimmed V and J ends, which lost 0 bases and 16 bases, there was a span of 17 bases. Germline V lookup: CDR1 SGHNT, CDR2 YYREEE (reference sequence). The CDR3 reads CASSLEGGVLSFF. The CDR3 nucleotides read TGTGCCAGCAGCTTGGAGGGCGGCGTTTTATCTTTCTTC. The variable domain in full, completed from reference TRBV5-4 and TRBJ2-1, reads ETGVTQSPTHLIKTRGQQVTLRCSSQSGHNTVSWYQQALGQGPQFIFQYYREEENGRGNFPPRFSGLQFPNYSSELNVNALELDDSALYLCASSLEGGVLSFFGPGTRLTVL.

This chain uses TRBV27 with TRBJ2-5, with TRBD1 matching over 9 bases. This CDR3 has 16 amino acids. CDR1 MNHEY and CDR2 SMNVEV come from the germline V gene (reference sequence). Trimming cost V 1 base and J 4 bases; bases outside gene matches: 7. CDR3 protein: CASSLFWTGASETQYF. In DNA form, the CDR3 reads TGTGCCAGCAGTTTATTTTGGACAGGGGCTTCAGAGACCCAGTACTTC.

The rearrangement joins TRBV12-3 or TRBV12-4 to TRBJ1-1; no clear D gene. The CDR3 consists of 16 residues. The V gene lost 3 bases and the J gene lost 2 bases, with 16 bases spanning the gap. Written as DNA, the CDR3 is TGTGCCAGCAGTTTTGGGGTAGGAGGAGGCAACACTGAAGCTTTCTTT. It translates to CASSFGVGGGNTEAFF.

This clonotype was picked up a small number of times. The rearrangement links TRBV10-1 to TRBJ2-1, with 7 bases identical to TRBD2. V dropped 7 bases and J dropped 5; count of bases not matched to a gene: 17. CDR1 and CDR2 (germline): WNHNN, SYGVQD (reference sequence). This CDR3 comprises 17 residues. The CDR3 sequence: CASIPKPAAGLNNEQFF. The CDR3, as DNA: TGCGCCAGCATCCCAAAGCCGGCAGCGGGACTCAACAATGAGCAGTTCTTC.

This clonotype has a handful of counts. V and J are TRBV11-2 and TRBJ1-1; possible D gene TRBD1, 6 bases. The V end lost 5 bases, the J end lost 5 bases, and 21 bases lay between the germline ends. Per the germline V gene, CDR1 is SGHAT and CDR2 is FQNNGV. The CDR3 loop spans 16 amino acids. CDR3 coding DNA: TGTGCCAGCAGCCCGACTTTAGGGGTAAGGGGGACTGAAGCTTTCTTT. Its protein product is CASSPTLGVRGTEAFF. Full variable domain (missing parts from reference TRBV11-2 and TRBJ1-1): EAGVAQSPRYKIIEKRQSVAFWCNPISGHATLYWYQQILGQGPKLLIQFQNNGVVDDSQLPKDRFSAERLKGVDSTLKIQPAKLEDSAVYLCASSPTLGVRGTEAFFGQGTRLTVV.

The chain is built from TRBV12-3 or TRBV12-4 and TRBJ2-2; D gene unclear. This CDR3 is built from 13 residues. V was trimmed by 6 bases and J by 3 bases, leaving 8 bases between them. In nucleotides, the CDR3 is TGTGCCAGCAGCCACGGGCACACCGGGGAGCTGTTTTTT. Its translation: CASSHGHTGELFF.

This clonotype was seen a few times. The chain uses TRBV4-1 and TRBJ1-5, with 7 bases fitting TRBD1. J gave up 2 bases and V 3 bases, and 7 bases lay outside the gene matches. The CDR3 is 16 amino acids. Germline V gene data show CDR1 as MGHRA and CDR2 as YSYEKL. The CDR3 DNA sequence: TGCGCCAGCAGCCAGTACAGGGGAAAGGGCAATCAGCCCCAGCATTTT. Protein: CASSQYRGKGNQPQHF.

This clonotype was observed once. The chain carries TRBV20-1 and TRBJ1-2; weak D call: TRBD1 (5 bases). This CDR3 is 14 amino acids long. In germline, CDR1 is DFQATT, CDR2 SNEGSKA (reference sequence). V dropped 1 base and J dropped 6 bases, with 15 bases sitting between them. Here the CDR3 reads CSARVKGLGDGYTF. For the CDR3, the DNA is TGCAGTGCTAGAGTAAAAGGTCTGGGGGATGGCTACACCTTC.

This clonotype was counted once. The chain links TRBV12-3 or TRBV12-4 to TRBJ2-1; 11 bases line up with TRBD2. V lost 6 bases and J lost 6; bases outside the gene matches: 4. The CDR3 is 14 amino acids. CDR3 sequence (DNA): TGTGCCAGCAGAATAGCGGGAGGGGGCAATGAGCAGTTCTTC. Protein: CASRIAGGGNEQFF.

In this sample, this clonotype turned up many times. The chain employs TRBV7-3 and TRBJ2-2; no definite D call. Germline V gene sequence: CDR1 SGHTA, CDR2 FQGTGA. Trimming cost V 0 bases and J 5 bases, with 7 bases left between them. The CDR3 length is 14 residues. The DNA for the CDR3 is TGTGCCAGCAGCTTAACTTGGAAGACCGGGGAGCTGTTTTTT. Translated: CASSLTWKTGELFF.

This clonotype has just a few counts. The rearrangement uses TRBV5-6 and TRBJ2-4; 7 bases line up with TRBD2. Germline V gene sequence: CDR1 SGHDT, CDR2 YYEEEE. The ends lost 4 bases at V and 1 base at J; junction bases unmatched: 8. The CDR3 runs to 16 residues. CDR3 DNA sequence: TGTGCCAGCAGCCCCCGGGGGGAATTGGCCAAAAACATTCAGTACTTC. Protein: CASSPRGELAKNIQYF.

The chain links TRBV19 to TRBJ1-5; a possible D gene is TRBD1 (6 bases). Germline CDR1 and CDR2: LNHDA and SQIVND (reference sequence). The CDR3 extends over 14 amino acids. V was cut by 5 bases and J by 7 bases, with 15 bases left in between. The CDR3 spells CASSPNRAQQPQHF. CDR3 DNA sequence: TGTGCCAGTAGTCCGAACAGGGCGCAACAGCCCCAGCATTTT.

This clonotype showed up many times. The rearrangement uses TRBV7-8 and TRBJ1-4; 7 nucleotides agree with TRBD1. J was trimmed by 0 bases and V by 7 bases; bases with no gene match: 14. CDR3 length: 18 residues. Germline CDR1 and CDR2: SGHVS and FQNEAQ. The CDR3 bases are TGTGCCAGCACCCTAAGACAGGGATACCACTCAACTAATGAAAAACTGTTTTTT. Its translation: CASTLRQGYHSTNEKLFF.